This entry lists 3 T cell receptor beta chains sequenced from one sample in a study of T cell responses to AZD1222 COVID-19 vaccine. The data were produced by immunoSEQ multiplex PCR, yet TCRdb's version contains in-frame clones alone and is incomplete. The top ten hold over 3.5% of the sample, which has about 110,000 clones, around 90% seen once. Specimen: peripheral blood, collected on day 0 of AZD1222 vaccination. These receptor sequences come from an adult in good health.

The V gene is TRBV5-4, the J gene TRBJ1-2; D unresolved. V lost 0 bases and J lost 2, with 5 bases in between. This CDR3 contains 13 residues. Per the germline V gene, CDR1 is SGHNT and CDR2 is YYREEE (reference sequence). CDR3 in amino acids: CASSLGQNYGYTF. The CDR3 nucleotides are TGTGCCAGCAGCTTGGGACAAAACTATGGCTACACCTTC.

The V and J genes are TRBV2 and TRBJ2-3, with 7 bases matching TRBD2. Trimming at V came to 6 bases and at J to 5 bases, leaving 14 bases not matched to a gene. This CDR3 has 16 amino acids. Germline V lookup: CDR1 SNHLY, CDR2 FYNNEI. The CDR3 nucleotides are TGTGCCAGCAGCAAATCCGGGGCCACGGGGGGAGATACGCAGTATTTT. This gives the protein CASSKSGATGGDTQYF. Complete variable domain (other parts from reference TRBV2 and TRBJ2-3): EPEVTQTPSHQVTQMGQEVILRCVPISNHLYFYWYRQILGQKVEFLVSFYNNEISEKSEIFDDQFSVERPDGSNFTLKIRSTKLEDSAMYFCASSKSGATGGDTQYFGPGTRLTVL.

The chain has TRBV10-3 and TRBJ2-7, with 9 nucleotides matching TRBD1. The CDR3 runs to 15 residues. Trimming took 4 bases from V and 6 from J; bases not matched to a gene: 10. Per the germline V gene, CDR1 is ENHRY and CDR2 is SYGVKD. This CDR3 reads CAISADPGQGVEQYF. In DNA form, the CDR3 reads TGTGCCATCAGTGCGGATCCGGGACAGGGCGTCGAGCAGTACTTC.